This TCR beta chain was obtained from a study of identical twins. As regards this clonotype: The target antigen is unknown.

Germline V CDR1 and CDR2: SGHTA, FQGNSA. The CDR3 has 17 residues. Trimming at V came to 5 bases and at J to 4 bases, leaving 8 bases not matched to a gene. Study conclusions and caveats: Twins shared out-of-frame alpha sequences with excess low generation probability.

Each CDR3 protein gets one entry after TCRdb re-called the 5' RACE reads with MiXCR. Found here are around 510,000 distinct CDR3 sequences, roughly an eighth of them singletons; the top ten hold approximately 1%. These data were also reused for a study on yellow fever vaccine responses in identical twins.

This sequence originates from a woman younger than 35 in good health. V and J are TRBV7-2 and TRBJ2-3; 14 bases line up with TRBD2. What was sequenced was CD4+ T cells sorted from blood. In DNA form, the CDR3 reads TGTGCCAGCAGCCAGACTAGCGGGAGGGCGGGTTCAGATACGCAGTATTTT. Translating gives CASSQTSGRAGSDTQYF.